The following is a T cell receptor (beta chain) sequence with its context. The data stem from a study of T cells in Graves' hyperthyroidism and ophthalmopathy. Amplified TCR beta CDR3 regions came from RNA transcripts. A set of HTBI primers served as the primers for a first-round RT-PCR of the TCR CDR3. TCRdb ran MiXCR on the multiplex PCR reads and lists one entry per CDR3 protein. The sample contains approximately 700,000 distinct CDR3 sequences, 45% of which appear only once. Germline CDR1 reads MGHRA; CDR2 reads YSYEKL. Unmatched junction bases numbered 10, after V lost 3 bases and J lost 3 bases. The CDR3 runs 16 residues.

V is TRBV4-1 and J is TRBJ2-7; 8 nucleotides agree with TRBD2. The clonotype originates from an adult man with Graves' disease, either hyperthyroidism or ophthalmopathy (not recorded which). Sequencing input: peripheral blood or thyroid tissue (not recorded which). CDR3: CASSHGTGGMSYEQYF. The CDR3 DNA is TGCGCCAGCAGCCACGGTACGGGAGGGATGAGCTACGAGCAGTACTTC.